This is a list of T cell receptor beta chains from one sample in a study of T cell responses to AZD1222 COVID-19 vaccine. TCRdb's copy holds only in-frame clones and misses some; the assay was immunoSEQ multiplex PCR. The sample holds around 110,000 clones, 85% to 95% seen once. The specimen was peripheral blood, collected on day 0 of AZD1222 vaccination. The receptors were gathered from an adult in good health. Each CDR3 is given with its conserved first and last residue. The order of the fields is D gene, J gene, clone size, CDR3 length, V gene, CDR3 DNA, CDR3 protein. The D gene is left open where the match is weak. For some rows the clone size is stated as once, few or many, or as a class when expanded; others skip it.

TRBD1 TRBJ2-1 NA 16 TRBV7-2 TGTGCCAGCAGCTTATATAGGGGACAGGGCGGGAATGAGCAGTTCTTC CASSLYRGQGGNEQFF
NA TRBJ1-5 NA 14 TRBV28 TGTGCCAGCAGTTTAGACCCTGGCAGGCAGCCCCAGCATTTT CASSLDPGRQPQHF
NA TRBJ2-3 NA 15 TRBV4-1 TGCGCCAGCAGCCCGTCACCGCAGAGCACAGATACGCAGTATTTT CASSPSPQSTDTQYF
NA TRBJ2-7 NA 14 TRBV2 TGTGCCAGCAGTGAACTGCCAGGGTTGGACGAGCAGTACTTC CASSELPGLDEQYF
TRBD1 TRBJ2-5 few 15 TRBV27 TGTGCCAGCAGTAACCTGGGACAGGGGCCAGAGACCCAGTACTTC CASSNLGQGPETQYF
NA TRBJ2-1 NA 11 TRBV29-1 TGCAGCGTTGAAGAGAGGAATGAGCAGTTCTTC CSVEERNEQFF
NA TRBJ1-1 few 13 TRBV5-1 TGCGCCAGCAGCTTCACGGCGGAAGCTGAAGCTTTCTTT CASSFTAEAEAFF
NA TRBJ1-2 NA 13 TRBV12-3/TRBV12-4 TGTGCCAGCAGTTCGTTCCGTCGCCGGGGCTACACCTTC CASSSFRRRGYTF
NA TRBJ1-6 NA 15 TRBV5-1 TGCGCCAGCAGCGCCTTGGGGAGCTGGAATTCACCCCTCCACTTT CASSALGSWNSPLHF
TRBD1 TRBJ1-2 NA 15 TRBV5-1 TGCGCCAGCAGCTGGGGACAGGGAAGTTCCCTTGGCTACACCTTC CASSWGQGSSLGYTF
NA TRBJ2-1 NA 14 TRBV9 TGTGCCAGCAGCGTAGTGCGGGGTGGCAATGAGCAGTTCTTC CASSVVRGGNEQFF
NA TRBJ2-7 NA 12 TRBV7-9 TGTGCCAGCAGCTCAGGGGCGAGCGAGCAGTACTTC CASSSGASEQYF
NA TRBJ1-2 NA 16 TRBV6-4 TGTGCCAGCCGAGGGGTCAGCAACCCCGGGGACTATGGCTACACCTTC CASRGVSNPGDYGYTF
NA TRBJ2-1 NA 13 TRBV6-5 TGTGCCAGCCAGCCAACCTCCTACAATGAGCAGTTCTTC CASQPTSYNEQFF
NA TRBJ2-2 NA 15 TRBV7-3 TGTGCCAGCAGCTTTGGAGAATCAGCCACCGGGGAGCTGTTTTTT CASSFGESATGELFF
NA TRBJ2-6 few 15 TRBV6-4 TGTGCCAGCAGTGACTCGGTTTCTGGGGCCAACGTCCTGACTTTC CASSDSVSGANVLTF
NA TRBJ2-1 NA 12 TRBV10-3 TGTGCCATCGCCCCTGCCTCGATTGAGCAGTTCTTC CAIAPASIEQFF
NA TRBJ1-1 NA 14 TRBV28 TGTGCCAGCAGTACCCCGGGATTCAACACTGAAGCTTTCTTT CASSTPGFNTEAFF
TRBD2 TRBJ2-5 NA 14 TRBV6-5 TGTGCCAGCAGTACGAGCGGGATCCAAGAGACCCAGTACTTC CASSTSGIQETQYF
NA TRBJ1-2 NA 12 TRBV29-1 TGCAGCGTTGGGGGGGCGCAGGCTGGCTACACCTTC CSVGGAQAGYTF
NA TRBJ2-3 NA 16 TRBV19 TGTGCCAGTGCCAACCCCGGGCAGGGTAGCACAGATACGCAGTATTTT CASANPGQGSTDTQYF
NA TRBJ1-1 NA 15 TRBV19 TGTGCCAGTAGTAAATACAGAGAGGGGAACACTGAAGCTTTCTTT CASSKYREGNTEAFF
TRBD1 TRBJ1-3 NA 14 TRBV27 TGTGCCAGCAGTCCCAGGGGGAGGGGAAACACCATATATTTT CASSPRGRGNTIYF
TRBD1 TRBJ2-7 NA 16 TRBV7-6 TGTGCCAGCAGCTTAGATCTTGGGGACAGGGGCTACGAGCAGTACTTC CASSLDLGDRGYEQYF
TRBD1 TRBJ1-2 few 12 TRBV5-6 TGTGCCAGCGGAGACAGGGCGACGGGCTACACCTTC CASGDRATGYTF
NA TRBJ2-7 NA 14 TRBV27 TGTGCCAGCAGCTATGGCACTAGCCCCTACGAGCAGTACTTC CASSYGTSPYEQYF
NA TRBJ2-5 NA 17 TRBV4-1 TGCGCCAGCAGCCGTTTTCAAACACCCTGGATACAAGAGACCCAGTACTTC CASSRFQTPWIQETQYF
NA TRBJ2-1 NA 16 TRBV7-9 TGTGCCAGCAGCAAACGGGACTCCGCAGTCTACAATGAGCAGTTCTTC CASSKRDSAVYNEQFF
TRBD2 TRBJ2-3 NA 15 TRBV7-3 TGTGCCAGCAGCTTATATAGCGGGGCAGCAGATACGCAGTATTTT CASSLYSGAADTQYF
NA TRBJ2-7 NA 13 TRBV12-3/TRBV12-4 TGTGCCAGCAGTAAGGGCGTGAGCTACGAGCAGTACTTC CASSKGVSYEQYF
NA TRBJ2-6 NA 13 TRBV6-1 TGTGCCAGCAGTGAATCCACCTCACCAGCCCTGACTTTC CASSESTSPALTF
TRBD1 TRBJ1-2 NA 11 TRBV11-2 TGTGCCAGCGAGACAGGGTTGTCTAACACCTTC CASETGLSNTF
TRBD2 TRBJ2-7 once 14 TRBV9 TGTGCCAGCAGCGTAACTAGCGGCGGATACGAGCAGTACTTC CASSVTSGGYEQYF
TRBD1 TRBJ1-1 NA 15 TRBV15 TGTGCCACCAGCAGAGATCCCCAGGGGGGAACTGAAGCTTTCTTT CATSRDPQGGTEAFF
TRBD1 TRBJ1-1 NA 16 TRBV28 TGTGCCAGCAGTCCTGGATGGGGACAGGTCAGCACTGAAGCTTTCTTT CASSPGWGQVSTEAFF
TRBD2 TRBJ2-1 NA 14 TRBV29-1 TGCAGCGTTGAACCGGGAGGAAGCATTTATGAGCAGTTCTTC CSVEPGGSIYEQFF
NA TRBJ2-2 NA 15 TRBV6-5 TGTGCCAGCAGAACCCGTCCTCAGAACACCGGGGAGCTGTTTTTT CASRTRPQNTGELFF
TRBD1 TRBJ1-2 NA 17 TRBV5-1 TGCGCCAGCAGCTTCCAAGGACAGGGGGCGAATAACTATGGCTACACCTTC CASSFQGQGANNYGYTF
TRBD1 TRBJ2-3 NA 13 TRBV27 TGTGCCAGCAGGGAGGACAGGGGGCGTACGCAGTATTTT CASREDRGRTQYF
NA TRBJ1-6 NA 12 TRBV27 TGTGCCAGCAGTCTTTTAAATTCACCCCTCCACTTT CASSLLNSPLHF
TRBD1 TRBJ1-4 NA 18 TRBV4-2 TGTGCCAGCAGCCTAAACCCAGGGAGGACAGGGAGAAATGAAAAACTGTTTTTT CASSLNPGRTGRNEKLFF
NA TRBJ2-7 NA 12 TRBV2 TGTGCCAGCAGTGATGTGGTCATCGAGCAGTACTTC CASSDVVIEQYF
TRBD1 TRBJ1-3 once 14 TRBV29-1 TGCAGCGTCGGGACAGGGGGCGGTGGAAACACCATATATTTT CSVGTGGGGNTIYF
NA TRBJ2-2 NA 13 TRBV28 TGTGCCAGCAGCCCTAATGGAAACGGGGAGCTGTTTTTT CASSPNGNGELFF
NA TRBJ2-7 NA 15 TRBV3-1/TRBV3-2 TGTGCCAGCAGCCCCCTCGGCGGGGCCCTAGGGGAGCAGTACTTC CASSPLGGALGEQYF
TRBD2 TRBJ2-1 NA 16 TRBV28 TGTGCCAGCAGTCACGGGACTAGCGGGAGCTTCCACGGGCAGTTCTTC CASSHGTSGSFHGQFF
NA TRBJ2-2 NA 19 TRBV28 TGTGCCAGCAGTTTTGACGTAGGACTCCTAACCCCGATGAGCGGGGAGCTGTTTTTT CASSFDVGLLTPMSGELFF